The clone carrying this T cell receptor beta chain was counted a few times. Its target is unknown. The data originate from a study of beta chain features in type 1 diabetes. Every bit of the isolated RNA underwent reverse transcription, so sequencing read expressed TCRB transcripts. Libraries were prepared by immunoSEQ multiplex PCR; TCRdb keeps only in-frame clonotypes and omits some of them. The sample includes 95,000 to 150,000 clones, about a sixth of them seen just once. Study outcomes and limitations: In every one of the four CD4+ subsets, TCRB CDR3s were moderately but significantly shorter in Type 1 diabetes patients.

Germline-derived CDR1 and CDR2 are GTSNPN and SVGIG (reference sequence). The CDR3 extends over 11 amino acids. V was clipped by 3 bases and J by 4 bases, with 6 bases between them. This rearrangement joins TRBV30 to TRBJ1-2; D perhaps matches TRBD1 (6 bases). The sequencing input was central memory CD4+ T cells from blood. The receptor comes from a young man with type 1 diabetes. For the CDR3, the DNA is TGTGCCTGGAGAGGGGGCTATGGCTACACCTTC. Its translation: CAWRGGYGYTF.